This entry features one T cell receptor beta chain sequence. Its target is unknown. The germline V gene has CDR1 SNHLY and CDR2 FYNNEI. V was cut by 3 bases and J by 2 bases, with 10 bases left in between. CDR3 length: 14 amino acids. Sequenced by immunoSEQ multiplex PCR; TCRdb stores in-frame clones only, minus some. The profile shows fewer than 50,000 clones, 85% to 90% of them singletons. The sample is drawn from a study of OX40 agonist ivuxolimab in advanced cancers. Study-wide points: At 0.1 to 3.0 mg/kg, CD4+ and CD8+ blood T cells expanded clonally by week 6. Averaging showed that CD8+ T cells had more expanded clones than CD4+ did.

This TCR derives from an adult with an advanced solid tumor such as melanoma, head and neck, liver or kidney cancer. The V call is TRBV2, the J call TRBJ1-2; D might be TRBD1 (5 bases). Sequences were derived from CD4+ or CD8+ T cells sorted from blood, sampled in a trial of the OX40 agonist ivuxolimab. The CDR3 spells CASSDRQGNYGYTF. The CDR3 DNA reads as TGTGCCAGCAGTGATAGGCAGGGAAACTATGGCTACACCTTC. The full variable domain, in which reference TRBV2 and TRBJ1-2 provide the parts outside the CDR3, is EPEVTQTPSHQVTQMGQEVILRCVPISNHLYFYWYRQILGQKVEFLVSFYNNEISEKSEIFDDQFSVERPDGSNFTLKIRSTKLEDSAMYFCASSDRQGNYGYTFGSGTRLTVV.